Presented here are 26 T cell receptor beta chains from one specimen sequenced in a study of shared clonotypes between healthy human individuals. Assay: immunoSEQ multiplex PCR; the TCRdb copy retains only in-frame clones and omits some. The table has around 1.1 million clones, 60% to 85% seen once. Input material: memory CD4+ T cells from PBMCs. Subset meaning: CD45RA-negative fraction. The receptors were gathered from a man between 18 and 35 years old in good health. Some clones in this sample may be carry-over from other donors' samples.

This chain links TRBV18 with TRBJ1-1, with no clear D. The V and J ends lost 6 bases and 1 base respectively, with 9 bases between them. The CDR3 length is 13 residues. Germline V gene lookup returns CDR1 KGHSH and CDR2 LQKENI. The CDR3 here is CASSRETNTEAFF. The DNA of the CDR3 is TGTGCCAGCTCGAGGGAGACGAACACTGAAGCTTTCTTT.

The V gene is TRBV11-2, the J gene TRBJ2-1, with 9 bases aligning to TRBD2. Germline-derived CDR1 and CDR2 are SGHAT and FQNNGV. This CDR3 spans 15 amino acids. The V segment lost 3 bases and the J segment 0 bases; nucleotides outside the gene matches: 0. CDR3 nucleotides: TGTGCCAGCAGCTTTAGCGGGAGCTCCTACAATGAGCAGTTCTTC. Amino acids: CASSFSGSSYNEQFF.

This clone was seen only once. CDR3 in amino acids: CASSLSWGTSYEQYF. CDR3 in DNA: TGTGCCAGCAGTTTAAGCTGGGGGACTAGCTACGAGCAGTACTTC. The gene calls are TRBV28 and TRBJ2-7; 8 bases are shared with TRBD2. Losses at the gene ends were 2 bases for V and 3 bases for J; bases not matched to a gene: 6. The CDR3 contains 15 residues. Germline values: CDR1 MDHEN, CDR2 SYDVKM.

The CDR3 is CSATGGNTEAFF. The CDR3 coding sequence is TGCAGCGCTACAGGGGGGAACACTGAAGCTTTCTTT. The chain employs TRBV29-1 and TRBJ1-1; TRBD1 aligns across 8 bases. The germline V gene encodes CDR1 SQVTM and CDR2 ANQGSEA. The CDR3 sequence is 12 residues long. Trimming took 7 bases from V and 1 from J; bases not matched to a gene: 2.

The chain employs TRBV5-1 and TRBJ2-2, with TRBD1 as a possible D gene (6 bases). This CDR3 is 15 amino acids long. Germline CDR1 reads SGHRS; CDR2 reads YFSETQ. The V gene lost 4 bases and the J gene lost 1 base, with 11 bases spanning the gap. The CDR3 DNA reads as TGCGCCAGCAGCGTCAGGGGAGAGAACACCGGGGAGCTGTTTTTT. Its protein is CASSVRGENTGELFF.

This chain's CDR3 is CASSLLAGETEAFF. CDR3 bases: TGTGCCAGCAGTTTACTAGCCGGTGAGACTGAAGCTTTCTTT. The rearrangement uses TRBV28 and TRBJ1-1; D is unresolved. Trimming cost V 2 bases and J 5 bases, with 12 bases left between them. Germline CDR1 and CDR2: MDHEN and SYDVKM. The CDR3 extends over 14 amino acids.

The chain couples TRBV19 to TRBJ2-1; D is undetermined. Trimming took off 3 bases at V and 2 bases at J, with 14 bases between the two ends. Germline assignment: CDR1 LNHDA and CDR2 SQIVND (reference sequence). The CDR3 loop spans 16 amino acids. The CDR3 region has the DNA TGTGCCAGTAGTATTTTCGGTACTCAGACCTACAATGAGCAGTTCTTC. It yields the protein CASSIFGTQTYNEQFF.

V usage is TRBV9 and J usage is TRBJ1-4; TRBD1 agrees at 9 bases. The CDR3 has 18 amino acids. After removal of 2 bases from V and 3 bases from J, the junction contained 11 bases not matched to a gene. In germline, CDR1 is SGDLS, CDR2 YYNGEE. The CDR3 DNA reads TGTGCCAGCAGCGTTGGACAGGGGCCTCCAGATCCTAATGAAAAACTGTTTTTT. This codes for CASSVGQGPPDPNEKLFF.

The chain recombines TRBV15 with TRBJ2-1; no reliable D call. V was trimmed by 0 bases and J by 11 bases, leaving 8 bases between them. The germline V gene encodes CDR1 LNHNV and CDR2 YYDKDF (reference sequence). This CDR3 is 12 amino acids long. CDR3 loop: CATSRDSPKQFF. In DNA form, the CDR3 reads TGTGCCACCAGCAGAGATTCCCCTAAGCAGTTCTTC.

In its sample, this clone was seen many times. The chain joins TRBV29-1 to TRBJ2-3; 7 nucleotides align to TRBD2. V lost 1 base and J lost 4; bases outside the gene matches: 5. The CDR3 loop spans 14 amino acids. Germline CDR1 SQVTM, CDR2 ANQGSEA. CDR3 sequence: CSVEGGREADTQYF. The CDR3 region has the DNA TGCAGCGTTGAAGGTGGTCGGGAGGCAGATACGCAGTATTTT.

CDR3 coding DNA: TGTGCCAGCAGCGAATCCCCCGGGACACCATACGAGCAGTACTTC. Encoded protein: CASSESPGTPYEQYF. The chain couples TRBV4-2 to TRBJ2-7, with D possibly matching TRBD1 (6 bases). With 5 bases removed from V and 4 bases from J, the gap between germline ends came to 18 bases. In germline, CDR1 is LGHNA, CDR2 YNFKEQ. The CDR3 has 15 amino acids.

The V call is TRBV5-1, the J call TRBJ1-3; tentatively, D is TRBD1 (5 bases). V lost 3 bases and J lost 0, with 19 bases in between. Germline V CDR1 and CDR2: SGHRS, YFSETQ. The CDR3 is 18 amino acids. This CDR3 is CASSSGFLGVDSGNTIYF. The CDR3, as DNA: TGCGCCAGCAGCTCAGGGTTTCTCGGGGTCGACTCTGGAAACACCATATATTTT.

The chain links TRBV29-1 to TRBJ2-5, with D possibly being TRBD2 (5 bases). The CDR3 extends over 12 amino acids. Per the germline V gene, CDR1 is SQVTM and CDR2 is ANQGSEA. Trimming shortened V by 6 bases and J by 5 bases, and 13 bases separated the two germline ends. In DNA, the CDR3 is TGCAGCGTGCTATCATCGGGGGAGACCCAGTACTTC. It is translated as CSVLSSGETQYF.

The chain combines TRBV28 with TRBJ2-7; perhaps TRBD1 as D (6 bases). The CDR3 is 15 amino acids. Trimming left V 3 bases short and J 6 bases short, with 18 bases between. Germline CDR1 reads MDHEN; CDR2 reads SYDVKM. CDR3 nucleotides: TGTGCCAGCAGTTTTTTCGACAGGCTCAAGGGCGAGCAGTACTTC. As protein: CASSFFDRLKGEQYF. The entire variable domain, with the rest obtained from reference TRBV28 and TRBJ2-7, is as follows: DVKVTQSSRYLVKRTGEKVFLECVQDMDHENMFWYRQDPGLGLRLIYFSYDVKMKEKGDIPEGYSVSREKKERFSLILESASTNQTSMYLCASSFFDRLKGEQYFGPGTRLTVT.

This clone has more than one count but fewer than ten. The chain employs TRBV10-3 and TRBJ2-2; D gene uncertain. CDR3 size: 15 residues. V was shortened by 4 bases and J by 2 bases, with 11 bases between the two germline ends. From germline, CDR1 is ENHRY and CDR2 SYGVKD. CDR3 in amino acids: CAISARLPNTGELFF. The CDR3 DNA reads TGTGCCATCAGTGCGAGGCTCCCTAACACCGGGGAGCTGTTTTTT.

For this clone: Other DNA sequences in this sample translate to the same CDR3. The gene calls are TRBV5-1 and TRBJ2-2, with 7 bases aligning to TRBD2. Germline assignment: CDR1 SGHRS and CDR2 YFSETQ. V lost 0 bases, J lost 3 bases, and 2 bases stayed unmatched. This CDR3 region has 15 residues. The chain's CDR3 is CASSLGLADTGELFF. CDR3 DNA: TGCGCCAGCAGCTTGGGCCTAGCGGACACCGGGGAGCTGTTTTTT.

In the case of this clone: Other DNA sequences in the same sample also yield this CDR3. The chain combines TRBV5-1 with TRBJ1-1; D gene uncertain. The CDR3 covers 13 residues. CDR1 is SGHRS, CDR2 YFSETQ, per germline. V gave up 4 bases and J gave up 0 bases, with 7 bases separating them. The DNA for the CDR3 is TGCGCCAGCAGCGGAACGGTGAACACTGAAGCTTTCTTT. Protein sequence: CASSGTVNTEAFF.

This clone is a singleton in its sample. The CDR3 nucleotides read TGTGCCAGTAGTATTTCTTGGACTAGCGGGAGGAACACCGGGGAGCTGTTTTTT. Encoded protein: CASSISWTSGRNTGELFF. The chain uses TRBV19 and TRBJ2-2, with 13 bases aligning to TRBD2. Germline CDR1 reads LNHDA; CDR2 reads SQIVND (reference sequence). With V trimmed by 3 bases and J by 1 base, 5 bases remained unmatched. The CDR3 runs 18 residues.

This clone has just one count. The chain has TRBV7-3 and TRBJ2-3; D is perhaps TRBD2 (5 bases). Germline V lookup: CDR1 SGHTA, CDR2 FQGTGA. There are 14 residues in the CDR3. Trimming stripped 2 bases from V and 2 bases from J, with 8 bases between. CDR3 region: CASSLSGNTDTQYF. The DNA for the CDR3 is TGTGCCAGCAGCTTATCGGGAAACACAGATACGCAGTATTTT.

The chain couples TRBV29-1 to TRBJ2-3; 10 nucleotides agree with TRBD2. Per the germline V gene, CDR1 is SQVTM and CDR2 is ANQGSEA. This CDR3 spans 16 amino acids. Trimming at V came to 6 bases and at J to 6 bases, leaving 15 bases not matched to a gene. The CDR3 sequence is CSVASKASGSTDTQYF. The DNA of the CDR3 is TGCAGCGTCGCCTCGAAGGCTAGCGGGAGTACGGATACGCAGTATTTT.

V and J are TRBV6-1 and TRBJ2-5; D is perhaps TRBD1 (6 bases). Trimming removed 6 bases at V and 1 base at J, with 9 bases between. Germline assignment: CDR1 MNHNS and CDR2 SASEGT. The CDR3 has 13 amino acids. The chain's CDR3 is CASRATGQETQYF. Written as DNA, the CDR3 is TGTGCCAGCAGGGCGACAGGCCAAGAGACCCAGTACTTC.

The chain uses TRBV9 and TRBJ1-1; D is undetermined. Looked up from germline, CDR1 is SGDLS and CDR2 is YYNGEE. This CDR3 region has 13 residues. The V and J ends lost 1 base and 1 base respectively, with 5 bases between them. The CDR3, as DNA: TGTGCCAGCAGCGTACAGACGAACACTGAAGCTTTCTTT. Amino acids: CASSVQTNTEAFF.

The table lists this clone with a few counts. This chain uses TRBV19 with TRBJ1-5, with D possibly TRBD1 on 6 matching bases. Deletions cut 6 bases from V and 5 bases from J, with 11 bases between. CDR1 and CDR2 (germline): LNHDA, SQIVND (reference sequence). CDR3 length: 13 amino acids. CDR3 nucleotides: TGTGCCAGTAGGTGGGACAATTATCAGCCCCAGCATTTT. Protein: CASRWDNYQPQHF.

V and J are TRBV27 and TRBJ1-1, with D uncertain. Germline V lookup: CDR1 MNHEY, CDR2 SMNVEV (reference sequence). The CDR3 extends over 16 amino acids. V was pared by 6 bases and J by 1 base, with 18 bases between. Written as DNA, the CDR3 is TGTGCCAGCAGCTCCCCCAAACCTACGGGGAACACTGAAGCTTTCTTT. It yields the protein CASSSPKPTGNTEAFF.

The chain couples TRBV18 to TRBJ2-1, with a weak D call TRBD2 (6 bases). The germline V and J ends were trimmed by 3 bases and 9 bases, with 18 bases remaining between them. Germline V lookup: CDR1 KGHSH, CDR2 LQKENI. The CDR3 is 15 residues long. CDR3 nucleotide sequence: TGTGCCAGCTCACCTAACAGACTAGTCGGGGGTGAGCAGTTCTTC. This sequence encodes CASSPNRLVGGEQFF.

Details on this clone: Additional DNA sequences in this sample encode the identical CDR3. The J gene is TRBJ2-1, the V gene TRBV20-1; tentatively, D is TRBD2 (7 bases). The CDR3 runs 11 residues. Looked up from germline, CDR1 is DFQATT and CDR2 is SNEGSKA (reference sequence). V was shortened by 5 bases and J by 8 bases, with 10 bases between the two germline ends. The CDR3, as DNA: TGCAGTGCTCGAGGGGGGGATGAGCAGTTCTTC. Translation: CSARGGDEQFF.